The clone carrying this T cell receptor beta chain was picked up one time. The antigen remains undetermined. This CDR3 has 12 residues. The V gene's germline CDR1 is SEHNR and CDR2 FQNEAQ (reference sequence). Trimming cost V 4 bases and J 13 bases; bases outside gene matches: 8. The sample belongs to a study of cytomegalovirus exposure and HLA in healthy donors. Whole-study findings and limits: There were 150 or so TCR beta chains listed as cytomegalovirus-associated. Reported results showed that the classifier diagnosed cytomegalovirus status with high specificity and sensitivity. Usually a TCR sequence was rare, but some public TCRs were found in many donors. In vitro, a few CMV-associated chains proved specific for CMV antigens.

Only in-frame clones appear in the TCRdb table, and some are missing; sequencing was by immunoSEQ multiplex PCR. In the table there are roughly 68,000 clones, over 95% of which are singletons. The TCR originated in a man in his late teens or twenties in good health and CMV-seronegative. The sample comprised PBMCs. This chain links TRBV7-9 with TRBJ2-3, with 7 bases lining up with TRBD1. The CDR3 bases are TGTGCCAGCAGCTCTCGGGTAGGGGGCGAGTATTTT. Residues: CASSSRVGGEYF.